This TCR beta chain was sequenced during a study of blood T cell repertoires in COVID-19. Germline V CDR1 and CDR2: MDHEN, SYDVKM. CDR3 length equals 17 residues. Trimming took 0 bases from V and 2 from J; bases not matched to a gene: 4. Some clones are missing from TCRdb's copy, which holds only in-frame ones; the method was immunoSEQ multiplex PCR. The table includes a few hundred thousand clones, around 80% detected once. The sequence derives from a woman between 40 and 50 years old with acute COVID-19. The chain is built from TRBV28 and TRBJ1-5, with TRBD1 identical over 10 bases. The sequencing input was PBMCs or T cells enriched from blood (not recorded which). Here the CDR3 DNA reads TGTGCCAGCAGTTTATGGGGGACAGGGGAAGGCAATCAGCCCCAGCATTTT. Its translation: CASSLWGTGEGNQPQHF.